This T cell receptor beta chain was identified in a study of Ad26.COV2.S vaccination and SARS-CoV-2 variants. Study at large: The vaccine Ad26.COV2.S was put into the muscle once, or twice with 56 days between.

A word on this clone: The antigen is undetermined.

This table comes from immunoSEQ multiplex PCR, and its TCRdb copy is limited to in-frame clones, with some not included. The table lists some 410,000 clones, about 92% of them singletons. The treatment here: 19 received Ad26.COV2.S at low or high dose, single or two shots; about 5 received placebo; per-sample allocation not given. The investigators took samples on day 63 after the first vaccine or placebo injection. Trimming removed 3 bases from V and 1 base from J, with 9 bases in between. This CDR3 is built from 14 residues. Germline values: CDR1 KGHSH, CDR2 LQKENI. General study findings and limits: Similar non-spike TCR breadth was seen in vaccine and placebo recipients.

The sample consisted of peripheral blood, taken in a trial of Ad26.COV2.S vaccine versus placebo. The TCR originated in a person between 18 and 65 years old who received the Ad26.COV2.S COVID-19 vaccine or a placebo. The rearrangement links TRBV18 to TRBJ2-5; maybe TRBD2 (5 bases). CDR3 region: CASSPRRAQETQYF. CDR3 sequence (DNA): TGTGCCAGCTCACCCAGGCGGGCCCAAGAGACCCAGTACTTC.